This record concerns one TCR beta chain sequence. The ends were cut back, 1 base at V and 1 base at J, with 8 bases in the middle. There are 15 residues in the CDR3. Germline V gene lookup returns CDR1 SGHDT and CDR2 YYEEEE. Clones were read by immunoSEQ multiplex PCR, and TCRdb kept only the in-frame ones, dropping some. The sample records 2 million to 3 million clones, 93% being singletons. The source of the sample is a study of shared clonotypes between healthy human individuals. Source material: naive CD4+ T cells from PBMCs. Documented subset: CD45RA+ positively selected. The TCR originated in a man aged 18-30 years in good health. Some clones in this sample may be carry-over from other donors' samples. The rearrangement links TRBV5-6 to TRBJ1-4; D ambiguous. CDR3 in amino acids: CASSLYRGTNEKLFF. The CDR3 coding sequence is TGTGCCAGCAGCTTGTATCGGGGAACTAATGAAAAACTGTTTTTT.